Given below is one T cell receptor (beta chain) in context. Its antigen is currently unknown. CD8 cells regarded as naive lacked CD45RO, were positively chosen for CCR7, and omitted terminally differentiated effector memory CD45RA+ cells. V dropped 4 bases and J dropped 1; count of bases not matched to a gene: 4. This CDR3 has 14 amino acids. Germline CDR1 SGHRS, CDR2 YFSETQ. The data were obtained in a study of shared clonotypes between healthy human individuals. Profiling relied on immunoSEQ multiplex PCR, and the TCRdb table lists in-frame clones only, not all of them. The data contain approximately 810,000 clones, 80% to 95% of them singletons. The study, taken as a whole, reports: Donors were few, which limited the genetic and exposure-history diversity represented.

The chain combines TRBV5-1 with TRBJ2-5; 7 bases fit TRBD2. Sequencing used naive CD8+ T cells sorted from blood. This receptor was obtained from a young man in good health. CDR3 region: CASSPRGSQETQYF. CDR3 nucleotide sequence: TGCGCCAGCAGCCCCCGCGGGAGCCAAGAGACCCAGTACTTC.